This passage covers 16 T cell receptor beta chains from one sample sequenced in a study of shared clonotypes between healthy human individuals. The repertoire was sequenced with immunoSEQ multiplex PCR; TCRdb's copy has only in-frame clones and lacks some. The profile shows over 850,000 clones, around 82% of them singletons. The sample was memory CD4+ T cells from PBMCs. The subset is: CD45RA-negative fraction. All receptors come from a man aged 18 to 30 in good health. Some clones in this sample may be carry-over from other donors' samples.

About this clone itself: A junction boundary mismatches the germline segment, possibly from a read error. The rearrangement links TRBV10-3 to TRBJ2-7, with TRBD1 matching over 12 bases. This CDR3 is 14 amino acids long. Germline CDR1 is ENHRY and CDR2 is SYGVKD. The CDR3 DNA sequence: TGTGCCGCCACCGGGACAGGGGGCTCCCACGAGCAGTACTTC. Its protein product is CAATGTGGSHEQYF.

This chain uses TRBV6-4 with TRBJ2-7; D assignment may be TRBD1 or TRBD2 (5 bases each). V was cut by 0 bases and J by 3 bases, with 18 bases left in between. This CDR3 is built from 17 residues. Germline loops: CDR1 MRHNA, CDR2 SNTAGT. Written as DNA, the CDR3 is TGTGCCAGCAGTGACTCGATGGGCACGAAGGGGAGCTACGAGCAGTACTTC. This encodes CASSDSMGTKGSYEQYF.

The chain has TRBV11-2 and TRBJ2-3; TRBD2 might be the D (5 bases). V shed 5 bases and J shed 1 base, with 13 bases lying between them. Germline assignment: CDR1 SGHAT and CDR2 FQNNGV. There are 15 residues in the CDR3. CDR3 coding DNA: TGTGCCAGCAGCGGCCGGGATGTCCGCACAGATACGCAGTATTTT. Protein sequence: CASSGRDVRTDTQYF. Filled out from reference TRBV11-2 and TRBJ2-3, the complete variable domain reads EAGVAQSPRYKIIEKRQSVAFWCNPISGHATLYWYQQILGQGPKLLIQFQNNGVVDDSQLPKDRFSAERLKGVDSTLKIQPAKLEDSAVYLCASSGRDVRTDTQYFGPGTRLTVL.

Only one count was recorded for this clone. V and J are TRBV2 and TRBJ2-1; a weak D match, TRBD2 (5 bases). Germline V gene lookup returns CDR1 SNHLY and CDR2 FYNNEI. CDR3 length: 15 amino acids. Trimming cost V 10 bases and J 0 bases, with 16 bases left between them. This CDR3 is CATSVRVHSYNEQFF. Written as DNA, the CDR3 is TGTGCCACCTCCGTGAGGGTCCACTCCTACAATGAGCAGTTCTTC.

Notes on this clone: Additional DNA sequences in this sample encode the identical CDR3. The CDR3 loop is CASSLQGRTEAFF. The CDR3 region has the DNA TGTGCCAGCAGTTTACAGGGTAGGACTGAAGCTTTCTTT. The genes are TRBV27 and TRBJ1-1, with D possibly TRBD1 on 5 matching bases. The CDR3 totals 13 residues. Deletions cut 2 bases from V and 5 bases from J, with 9 bases between. Germline V gives CDR1 MNHEY, CDR2 SMNVEV (reference sequence).

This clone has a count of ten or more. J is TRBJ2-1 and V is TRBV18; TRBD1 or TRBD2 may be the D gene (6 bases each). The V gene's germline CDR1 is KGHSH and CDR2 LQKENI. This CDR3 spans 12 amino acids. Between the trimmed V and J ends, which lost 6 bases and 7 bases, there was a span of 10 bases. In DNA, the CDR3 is TGTGCCAGCTCTAGCGGACAGAATGAGCAGTTCTTC. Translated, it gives CASSSGQNEQFF.

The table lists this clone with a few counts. DNA of the CDR3: TGTGCCTGGAGTAAGATCGAGGGGTACACTGAAGCTTTCTTT. Translation: CAWSKIEGYTEAFF. The chain carries TRBV30 and TRBJ1-1; D may be TRBD1 (5 bases). The germline V gene has CDR1 GTSNPN and CDR2 SVGIG (reference sequence). CDR3 length equals 14 residues. V lost 2 bases to trimming and J lost 3 bases, with 13 bases between them.

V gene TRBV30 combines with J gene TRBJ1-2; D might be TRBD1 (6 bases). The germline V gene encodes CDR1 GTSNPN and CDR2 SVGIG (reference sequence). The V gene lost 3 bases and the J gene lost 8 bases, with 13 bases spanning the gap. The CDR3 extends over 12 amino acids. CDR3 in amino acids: CAWSRDTGGYTF. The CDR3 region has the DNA TGTGCCTGGAGCCGGGACACTGGAGGCTACACCTTC.

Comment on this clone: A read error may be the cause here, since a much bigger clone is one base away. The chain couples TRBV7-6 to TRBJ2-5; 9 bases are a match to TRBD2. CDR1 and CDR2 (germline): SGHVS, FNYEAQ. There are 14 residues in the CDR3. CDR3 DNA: TGTGCCAGCAGCTTAGAGGGCGGGAGGGAGACCCAGCACTTC. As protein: CASSLEGGRETQHF.

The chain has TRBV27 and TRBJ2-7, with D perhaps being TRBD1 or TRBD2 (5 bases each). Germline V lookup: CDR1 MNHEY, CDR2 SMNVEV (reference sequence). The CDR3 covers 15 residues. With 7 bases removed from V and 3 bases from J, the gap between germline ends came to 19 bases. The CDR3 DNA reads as TGTGCCAGCAAACCTCCTGGGGGTTTAGGCTACGAGCAGTACTTC. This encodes CASKPPGGLGYEQYF.

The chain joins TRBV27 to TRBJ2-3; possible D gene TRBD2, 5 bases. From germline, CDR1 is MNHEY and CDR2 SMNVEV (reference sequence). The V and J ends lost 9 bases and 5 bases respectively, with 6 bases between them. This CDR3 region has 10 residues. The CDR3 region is CASGRDTQYF. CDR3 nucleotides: TGTGCCAGTGGGAGAGATACGCAGTATTTT.

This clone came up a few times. The CDR3, as DNA: TGTGCCAGCAGACGCCCGGGAAGAGCGGGGAGCTCCTACGAGCAGTACTTC. Its protein is CASRRPGRAGSSYEQYF. The rearrangement joins TRBV28 to TRBJ2-7; TRBD2 agrees at 7 bases. The germline V gene has CDR1 MDHEN and CDR2 SYDVKM. The junction had 14 bases not matched to a gene; V was cut back by 6 bases and J by 0 bases. The CDR3 is 17 residues long.

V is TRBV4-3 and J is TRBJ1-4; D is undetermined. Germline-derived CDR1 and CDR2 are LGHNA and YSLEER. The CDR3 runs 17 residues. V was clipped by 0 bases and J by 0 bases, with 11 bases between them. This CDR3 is CASSQETSPATNEKLFF. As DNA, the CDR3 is TGCGCCAGCAGCCAAGAAACATCCCCTGCAACTAATGAAAAACTGTTTTTT.

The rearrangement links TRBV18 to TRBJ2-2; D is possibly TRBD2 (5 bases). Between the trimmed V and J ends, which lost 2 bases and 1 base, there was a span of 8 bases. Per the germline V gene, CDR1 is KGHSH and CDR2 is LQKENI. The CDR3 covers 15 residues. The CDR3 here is CASSPSRENTGELFF. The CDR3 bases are TGTGCCAGCTCACCATCGAGGGAGAACACCGGGGAGCTGTTTTTT.

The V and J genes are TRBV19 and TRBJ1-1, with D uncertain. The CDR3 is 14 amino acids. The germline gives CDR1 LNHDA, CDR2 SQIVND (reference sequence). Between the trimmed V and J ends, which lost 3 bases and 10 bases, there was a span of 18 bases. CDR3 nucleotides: TGTGCCAGTAGTATGCAACAGCCCCCCGGGCGAGCTTTCTTT. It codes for CASSMQQPPGRAFF.

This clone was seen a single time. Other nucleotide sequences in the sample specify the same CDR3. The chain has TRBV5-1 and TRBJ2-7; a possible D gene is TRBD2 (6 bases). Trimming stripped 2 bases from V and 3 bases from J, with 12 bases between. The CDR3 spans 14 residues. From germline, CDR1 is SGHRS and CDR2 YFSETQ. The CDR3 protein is CASSLGGSGYEQYF. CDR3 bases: TGCGCCAGCAGCTTAGGAGGGAGCGGCTACGAGCAGTACTTC.